Listed below are T cell receptor beta chains from one sample, sequenced in a study of tumor-infiltrating lymphocytes in primary liver carcinoma. From the multiplex PCR reads, TCRdb called clonotypes with MiXCR, one entry per CDR3 protein. Found here are more than 85,000 distinct CDR3 sequences, roughly 80% of them singletons; the top ten hold 15% to 25%. The sequencing input was liver tumor tissue from sampling region 3. All receptors come from a man aged 40-55 years with primary liver carcinoma and hepatitis B virus infection. Both conserved end residues are part of each CDR3. The D gene is left open where the match is weak. Size is omitted from some rows. Given values are once, few, many or a class for expanded clones.

V gene	clone size	J gene	D gene	CDR3 protein	CDR3 DNA
TRBV10-2	-	TRBJ2-3	-	CACSDLRGGGTGTQYF	TGCGCCTGCAGTGACTTGAGAGGGGGTGGCACAGGTACGCAGTATTTT
TRBV29-1	-	TRBJ2-5	-	CCSSAKGQETQHF	TGCTGCTCATCAGCGAAGGGCCAAGAGACCCAGCACTTC
TRBV4-3	medium-sized	TRBJ2-6	-	CASSQDGFRSGANVLTF	TGCGCCAGCAGCCAAGATGGGTTCCGCTCTGGGGCCAACGTCCTGACTTTC
TRBV6-2/TRBV6-3	-	TRBJ2-1	TRBD1	CASSSQSPGTGMYEQFF	TGTGCTAGCAGTTCCCAATCCCCCGGGACAGGGATGTACGAGCAGTTCTTC
TRBV5-1	-	TRBJ2-1	TRBD2	CASSVAGGYNEHFF	TGTGCCAGCAGCGTGGCGGGGGGCTACAATGAGCATTTCTTC
TRBV6-2/TRBV6-3	many	TRBJ2-1	TRBD2	CASSFLIEAWVLAGERVNEQFF	TGTGCCAGCAGTTTCCTGATTGAGGCGTGGGTTCTAGCGGGAGAAAGGGTCAATGAGCAGTTCTTC
TRBV5-1	-	TRBJ1-4	-	CASSLDSRPDEKLFF	TGCGCCAGCAGCTTGGATAGCCGACCGGATGAAAAACTGTTTTTT
TRBV18	-	TRBJ2-1	-	CASLSGTGQFF	TGTGCCAGCTTATCGGGAACTGGGCAGTTCTTC
TRBV4-1	-	TRBJ1-3	-	CAGSLDIIASGNTIYF	TGTGCCGGCAGCCTCGATATAATCGCCTCTGGAAACACCATATATTTT
TRBV11-2	-	TRBJ2-1	-	CASNTELYNEQFF	TGTGCCAGCAACACAGAGTTATACAATGAGCAGTTCTTC
TRBV20-1	-	TRBJ1-1	TRBD1	CSARADRGNRPNTEAFF	TGCAGTGCTAGGGCAGACAGGGGTAATCGGCCGAACACTGAAGCTTTCTTT
TRBV12-3/TRBV12-4	-	TRBJ1-3	TRBD1	CVSQLGTEGTGNTIYF	TGTGTCAGCCAGCTCGGGACAGAAGGAACAGGAAACACCATATATTTT